This TCR beta chain originates from a study of Graves' ophthalmopathy and Graves' hyperthyroidism. Study-level findings and limits: A majority of expanded thyroid clonotypes exceeding 0.001 frequency were likewise present in blood.

Germline V lookup: CDR1 SGHRS, CDR2 YFSETQ. The V and J ends lost 3 bases and 6 bases respectively, with 13 bases between them. The CDR3 covers 13 residues. Scientists amplified the TCR beta CDR3 regions from RNA transcripts. First-round RT-PCR with HTBI primers preceded a second-round multiplex PCR. TCRdb redid the calling of the multiplex PCR reads with MiXCR, one entry per CDR3 protein. The sample yields almost 400,000 distinct CDR3 sequences, approximately 16% seen once. Certain patients, namely those with other autoimmune diseases, uncontrolled infections, pregnancy or lactation, were excluded. This clonotype was seen many times. Its matching antigen is unknown.

The specimen sequenced was peripheral blood. This chain uses TRBV5-1 with TRBJ2-7; tentative D call: TRBD1 (6 bases). The source of this sequence is a woman aged 18-29 years with Graves' ophthalmopathy. CDR3 sequence (DNA): TGCGCCAGCAGCTCCACAGGGTCCACCGAGCAGTACTTC. This sequence encodes CASSSTGSTEQYF.